This entry lists 19 T cell receptor beta chains sequenced from one sample in a study of PD-1 blockade in classical Hodgkin lymphoma. Each of the patients experienced relapse following autologous stem cell transplantation, and their brentuximab vedotin exposure differed. The CD4+ T cells used were purified from thawed PBMCs through magnetic negative selection. Sequencing was performed with immunoSEQ multiplex PCR; in TCRdb, only in-frame clones are kept and a portion is missing. The repertoire holds approximately 4,200 clones, with roughly 90% as singletons. The sequencing used CD4+ T cells from blood, collected at baseline. The source of these receptors is a human donor with classical Hodgkin lymphoma.

The chain couples TRBV25-1 to TRBJ1-2; D gene ambiguous. The CDR3 loop spans 14 amino acids. CDR1 is MGHDK, CDR2 SYGVNS, per germline. The ends were cut back, 3 bases at V and 4 bases at J, with 12 bases in the middle. Written as DNA, the CDR3 is TGTGCCAGCAGTGACCGCACCCAAGGCTATGGCTACACCTTC. It codes for CASSDRTQGYGYTF.

CDR3 in amino acids: CASSPFSGGTGETQYF. DNA of the CDR3: TGTGCCAGCAGTCCATTTAGCGGGGGGACGGGAGAGACCCAGTACTTC. The chain employs TRBV2 and TRBJ2-5; 10 positions match TRBD2. The V gene's germline CDR1 is SNHLY and CDR2 FYNNEI. V was clipped by 5 bases and J by 4 bases; unmatched bases: 10. This CDR3 comprises 16 residues.

The rearrangement uses TRBV19 and TRBJ1-5, with 9 bases that match TRBD1. V dropped 5 bases and J dropped 3; count of bases not matched to a gene: 8. In germline, CDR1 is LNHDA, CDR2 SQIVND (reference sequence). The CDR3 is 16 amino acids. CDR3 in DNA: TGTGCCAGTAGTCCCTGGACAGGGGCATCCAATCAGCCCCAGCATTTT. It encodes CASSPWTGASNQPQHF. The full variable domain, with the rest looked up from reference TRBV19 and TRBJ1-5, is DGGITQSPKYLFRKEGQNVTLSCEQNLNHDAMYWYRQDPGQGLRLIYYSQIVNDFQKGDIAEGYSVSREKKESFPLTVTSAQKNPTAFYLCASSPWTGASNQPQHFGDGTRLSIL.

The J gene is TRBJ2-1, the V gene TRBV10-3; TRBD2 is a possible D gene (7 bases). V shed 8 bases and J shed 7 bases, with 18 bases lying between them. The germline CDR1 and CDR2 sequences are ENHRY and SYGVKD. The CDR3 runs 14 residues. CDR3 nucleotide sequence: TGTGCCATCGGGGGGGCAGGGGAGAGGAATGAGCAGTTCTTC. Protein product: CAIGGAGERNEQFF.

V and J are TRBV14 and TRBJ1-1; a possible D gene is TRBD1 (6 bases). CDR1 SGHDN and CDR2 FVKESK come from the germline V gene. The V end was cut by 7 bases, the J end by 4 bases, with 16 bases between. The CDR3 spans 14 residues. CDR3 protein: CASTPWGASTEAFF. The DNA of the CDR3 is TGTGCCAGCACCCCGTGGGGGGCAAGCACTGAAGCTTTCTTT.

The J gene is TRBJ2-7, the V gene TRBV20-1; D not resolved. V was clipped by 6 bases and J by 0 bases, with 6 bases between them. The CDR3 totals 11 residues. Germline-derived CDR1 and CDR2 are DFQATT and SNEGSKA (reference sequence). CDR3: CSARSSYEQYF. CDR3 DNA sequence: TGCAGTGCCAGGAGCTCCTACGAGCAGTACTTC.

V gene TRBV5-6 combines with J gene TRBJ2-5; D remains ambiguous. Trimming removed 4 bases at V and 4 bases at J, with 14 bases between. The germline V gene encodes CDR1 SGHDT and CDR2 YYEEEE. CDR3 length: 14 amino acids. The CDR3 spells CASSQDIPGETQYF. CDR3 DNA sequence: TGTGCCAGCAGCCAAGACATCCCGGGAGAGACCCAGTACTTC.

This clone was seen only once. This chain connects TRBV12-2 to TRBJ1-5; TRBD1 reflects the table's D call only, with no check against the DNA. TRBV12-2 is a known pseudogene. This CDR3 contains 12 residues. CDR3 loop: CASRSEFQPQHF. The CDR3 nucleotides are TGTGCAAGTCGCTCAGAATTCCAGCCCCAGCATTTT.

The chain employs TRBV7-3 and TRBJ2-1, with TRBD2 matching over 11 bases. This CDR3 has 15 amino acids. V dropped 8 bases and J dropped 8; count of bases not matched to a gene: 11. Germline CDR1 and CDR2: SGHTA and FQGTGA. The CDR3 spells CASSYSGTSGDEQFF. DNA for the CDR3: TGTGCCAGCTCTTATTCCGGGACTAGCGGCGATGAGCAGTTCTTC.

This chain connects TRBV4-2 to TRBJ2-3, with 10 bases fitting TRBD2. Per germline, CDR1 LGHNA and CDR2 YNFKEQ. The CDR3 is 17 residues long. V shed 0 bases and J 2 bases; nucleotides not matched to a gene: 5. The CDR3: CASSQEASGGHTDTQYF. The CDR3 nucleotides read TGTGCCAGCAGCCAAGAGGCTAGCGGGGGCCACACAGATACGCAGTATTTT.

The rearrangement joins TRBV6-5 to TRBJ1-2; TRBD1 is a possible D gene (6 bases). This CDR3 is 13 amino acids long. Germline-derived CDR1 and CDR2 are MNHEY and SVGAGI. The V gene lost 4 bases and the J gene lost 2 bases, with 8 bases spanning the gap. This CDR3 is CASSWGANYGYTF. The CDR3 DNA sequence: TGTGCCAGCAGTTGGGGGGCGAACTATGGCTACACCTTC.

The chain recombines TRBV7-8 with TRBJ2-7; D is perhaps TRBD2 (5 bases). CDR1 and CDR2 (germline): SGHVS, FQNEAQ. V was pared by 1 base and J by 3 bases, with 10 bases between. CDR3 size: 14 residues. The CDR3 here is CASSLVGLLYEQYF. In DNA, the CDR3 is TGTGCCAGCAGCTTAGTTGGACTTCTCTACGAGCAGTACTTC.

The table lists this clone with a count of one. The chain carries TRBV5-1 and TRBJ2-1; the match to TRBD1 covers 9 bases. Germline-derived CDR1 and CDR2 are SGHRS and YFSETQ. The CDR3 covers 13 residues. V shed 4 bases and J 8 bases; nucleotides not matched to a gene: 4. CDR3 coding DNA: TGCGCCAGCAGCCTAGACAGGGGGTATGAGCAGTTCTTC. It codes for CASSLDRGYEQFF.

Here the CDR3 DNA reads TGTGCCAGCAGTCCTAGGGTGGATACGCAGTATTTT. Its translation is CASSPRVDTQYF. The chain links TRBV7-8 to TRBJ2-3; D is unclear. V dropped 6 bases and J dropped 6 bases, with 10 bases sitting between them. Germline assignment: CDR1 SGHVS and CDR2 FQNEAQ. The CDR3 length is 12 residues.

This clone was seen just once. This chain links TRBV5-4 with TRBJ2-7; D call uncertain. The germline CDR1 and CDR2 sequences are SGHNT and YYREEE (reference sequence). V gave up 4 bases and J gave up 1 base, with 9 bases separating them. The CDR3 sequence is 13 residues long. CDR3 sequence reads: CASSQKMSYEQYF. In DNA, the CDR3 is TGTGCCAGCAGCCAAAAAATGTCCTACGAGCAGTACTTC.

This sequence joins TRBV7-9 and TRBJ2-5; 11 nucleotides align to TRBD2. The V and J ends lost 3 bases and 5 bases, in that order; junction bases with no gene match: 5. Germline CDR1 is SEHNR and CDR2 is FQNEAQ (reference sequence). The CDR3 runs 15 residues. This chain's CDR3 is CASSFLAGGQETQYF. The CDR3 DNA follows: TGTGCCAGCAGCTTTTTAGCGGGGGGGCAGGAGACCCAGTACTTC.

This chain links TRBV5-1 with TRBJ2-3; no clear D. This CDR3 contains 12 residues. The V gene's germline CDR1 is SGHRS and CDR2 YFSETQ. V gave up 1 base and J gave up 6 bases, with 6 bases separating them. CDR3 in amino acids: CASSLKWDTQYF. The DNA for the CDR3 is TGCGCCAGCAGCTTGAAGTGGGATACGCAGTATTTT.

This clone is a singleton in its sample. The gene calls are TRBV5-1 and TRBJ2-6; D is uncertain. Germline CDR1 is SGHRS and CDR2 is YFSETQ. The CDR3 contains 15 residues. The germline V and J ends were trimmed by 4 bases and 0 bases, with 8 bases remaining between them. CDR3 in DNA: TGCGCCAGCAGCCCCCCAACCTCTGGGGCCAACGTCCTGACTTTC. It specifies CASSPPTSGANVLTF.

The rearrangement uses TRBV9 and TRBJ1-2; 9 bases fit TRBD1. The CDR3 runs to 13 residues. Germline V gene lookup returns CDR1 SGDLS and CDR2 YYNGEE. The junction had 5 bases not matched to a gene; V was cut back by 4 bases and J by 7 bases. CDR3 loop: CASSSTGGGGYTF. Here the CDR3 DNA reads TGTGCCAGCAGCTCGACAGGGGGTGGTGGCTACACCTTC.